These 26 T cell receptor beta chains came from one sample sequenced in a study of technical replicates of blood from a handful of donors. The repertoire was sequenced with immunoSEQ multiplex PCR; TCRdb's copy has only in-frame clones and lacks some. The repertoire holds 95,000 to 100,000 clones, approximately 94% seen once, with around 0.22% in the top ten. Sequenced: T cells isolated from PBMCs. The receptors come from a human donor in good health.

The chain employs TRBV6-1 and TRBJ1-2; the D is unclear. CDR1 MNHNS and CDR2 SASEGT come from the germline V gene. The length of the CDR3 is 11 residues. With 7 bases removed from V and 2 bases from J, the gap between germline ends came to 5 bases. The chain's CDR3 is CASNKNYGYTF. The CDR3 nucleotides are TGTGCCAGCAACAAGAACTATGGCTACACCTTC.

The rearrangement uses TRBV7-9 and TRBJ1-1, with 9 bases identical to TRBD1. V was pared by 5 bases and J by 11 bases, with 6 bases of the junction left unmatched. The germline CDR1 and CDR2 sequences are SEHNR and FQNEAQ (reference sequence). The CDR3 is 12 amino acids. For the CDR3, the DNA is TGTGCCAGCAGCCTACAGGGGGCGAGGGCTTTCTTT. This sequence encodes CASSLQGARAFF.

The chain recombines TRBV6-5 with TRBJ2-1; 9 nucleotides line up with TRBD2. The V segment lost 7 bases and the J segment 8 bases; nucleotides outside the gene matches: 9. The germline CDR1 and CDR2 sequences are MNHEY and SVGAGI. The CDR3 has 14 residues. CDR3 sequence reads: CASIETSGRHEQFF. The DNA for the CDR3 is TGTGCCAGCATCGAGACTAGCGGTCGGCATGAGCAGTTCTTC.

V gene TRBV4-1 combines with J gene TRBJ1-2, with D possibly matching TRBD1 (6 bases). Germline V gives CDR1 MGHRA, CDR2 YSYEKL. Trimming removed 1 base at V and 2 bases at J, with 14 bases between. CDR3 length: 16 residues. CDR3 nucleotides: TGCGCCAGCAGCCAAGTTTCAGGGGCCAAAAACTATGGCTACACCTTC. This encodes CASSQVSGAKNYGYTF.

V usage is TRBV6-5 and J usage is TRBJ2-4; D is perhaps TRBD2 (5 bases). This CDR3 comprises 13 residues. Germline CDR1 MNHEY, CDR2 SVGAGI. Trimming shortened V by 5 bases and J by 9 bases, and 14 bases separated the two germline ends. CDR3 coding DNA: TGTGCCAGCAGTGGGCGGCGAGGGCTCATTCAGTACTTC. Translation gives CASSGRRGLIQYF.

The gene calls are TRBV7-6 and TRBJ2-7, with 7 bases identical to TRBD2. J gave up 2 bases and V 2 bases, and 6 bases lay outside the gene matches. CDR3 size: 15 residues. CDR1 is SGHVS, CDR2 FNYEAQ, per germline. This CDR3 is CASSLRGGAAYEQYF. The CDR3 nucleotides read TGTGCCAGCAGCTTAAGGGGAGGGGCCGCCTACGAGCAGTACTTC.

The CDR3 spells CASSYLGATEAFF. For the CDR3, the DNA is TGTGCCAGCAGTTACTTGGGGGCCACTGAAGCTTTCTTT. This chain joins TRBV6-5 and TRBJ1-1; TRBD1 is a possible D gene (6 bases). This CDR3 is built from 13 residues. The germline gives CDR1 MNHEY, CDR2 SVGAGI. V lost 1 base and J 4 bases, leaving 7 bases between the germline ends.

V gene TRBV2 combines with J gene TRBJ2-2, with TRBD2 identical over 12 bases. V trimming: 5 bases; J trimming: 6 bases; junction bases outside the gene matches: 4. The CDR3 length is 15 residues. Germline assignment: CDR1 SNHLY and CDR2 FYNNEI. CDR3 sequence reads: CASSSGLAGSGELFF. In nucleotides, the CDR3 is TGTGCCAGCAGTTCGGGACTAGCGGGTTCCGGGGAGCTGTTTTTT.

The J gene is TRBJ2-7, the V gene TRBV11-2, with D uncertain. Germline V gives CDR1 SGHAT, CDR2 FQNNGV. The CDR3 is 14 amino acids. The V end lost 2 bases, the J end lost 2 bases, and 10 bases lay between the germline ends. The CDR3 spells CASSLRVFAYEQYF. CDR3 DNA: TGTGCCAGCAGCTTACGCGTTTTTGCCTACGAGCAGTACTTC.

V gene TRBV30 combines with J gene TRBJ2-3; 11 bases line up with TRBD2. The trim removed 1 base at V and 0 bases at J, leaving 6 bases unmatched. CDR1 and CDR2 (germline): GTSNPN, SVGIG (reference sequence). The CDR3 length is 17 residues. The CDR3 DNA follows: TGTGCCTGGAGTGCCGCTCGGACTAGCGGGAGCACAGATACGCAGTATTTT. Amino acids: CAWSAARTSGSTDTQYF.

J is TRBJ2-7 and V is TRBV11-2, with 11 bases fitting TRBD1. The V gene's germline CDR1 is SGHAT and CDR2 FQNNGV. The CDR3 loop spans 16 amino acids. Losses at the gene ends were 2 bases for V and 5 bases for J; bases not matched to a gene: 8. CDR3 amino acids: CASSLKGQGVVHEQYF. The DNA for the CDR3 is TGTGCCAGCAGCTTAAAGGGACAGGGGGTGGTCCACGAGCAGTACTTC.

The chain recombines TRBV29-1 with TRBJ2-1; 10 bases fit TRBD1. The CDR3 is 13 amino acids. Germline V CDR1 and CDR2: SQVTM, ANQGSEA. Trimming at V came to 7 bases and at J to 5 bases, leaving 5 bases not matched to a gene. The CDR3 DNA follows: TGCAGCGCCGCCGGGACAGGGGACAATGAGCAGTTCTTC. Amino acids: CSAAGTGDNEQFF.

The V gene is TRBV6-6, the J gene TRBJ2-3, with unresolved D. This CDR3 comprises 14 residues. CDR1 is MNHNY, CDR2 SVGAGI, per germline (reference sequence). V was cut by 7 bases and J by 0 bases, with 11 bases left in between. The CDR3 sequence: CASKEQVSTDTQYF. DNA of the CDR3: TGTGCCAGCAAAGAACAAGTTAGCACAGATACGCAGTATTTT.

This clone was seen only once. This chain joins TRBV18 and TRBJ1-3, with a weak D call TRBD1 (5 bases). CDR3 length: 15 amino acids. V was trimmed by 3 bases and J by 0 bases, leaving 9 bases between them. Germline V CDR1 and CDR2: KGHSH, LQKENI. Here the CDR3 DNA reads TGTGCCAGCTCACCCCAGACAGTCTCTGGAAACACCATATATTTT. Translated: CASSPQTVSGNTIYF.

The sample holds one count of this clone. The V and J genes are TRBV18 and TRBJ1-1; 7 nucleotides agree with TRBD1. This CDR3 is 17 amino acids long. J gave up 6 bases and V 3 bases, and 16 bases lay outside the gene matches. CDR1 is KGHSH, CDR2 LQKENI, per germline. The CDR3 sequence: CASSPAYRGGGFAEAFF. CDR3 DNA: TGTGCCAGCTCACCGGCATACAGGGGCGGGGGGTTTGCTGAAGCTTTCTTT.

V and J are TRBV12-5 and TRBJ2-1; 10 nucleotides align to TRBD2. With V trimmed by 3 bases and J by 7 bases, 3 bases remained unmatched. Germline CDR1 reads LGHNT; CDR2 reads FRNRAP. The CDR3 runs to 14 residues. The CDR3 sequence: CASGLERGGNEQFF. Written as DNA, the CDR3 is TGTGCTAGTGGTTTAGAGCGGGGGGGGAATGAGCAGTTCTTC.

The chain uses TRBV4-1 and TRBJ1-1, with D maybe TRBD1 (6 bases). Trimming shortened V by 1 base and J by 4 bases, and 16 bases separated the two germline ends. The CDR3 runs to 16 residues. Germline V lookup: CDR1 MGHRA, CDR2 YSYEKL. The CDR3 reads CASSQGQGSWGTEAFF. CDR3 sequence (DNA): TGCGCCAGCAGCCAAGGGCAGGGGAGTTGGGGCACTGAAGCTTTCTTT.

The rearrangement uses TRBV28 and TRBJ1-1; the D is unclear. In germline, CDR1 is MDHEN, CDR2 SYDVKM. The CDR3 runs to 11 residues. Trimming removed 7 bases from V and 8 bases from J, with 11 bases in between. The CDR3 DNA is TGTGCCAGCACCCTAGGGAGGGAAGCTTTCTTT. Protein product: CASTLGREAFF.

The CDR3 region is CASSRGQGLLPQETQYF. The CDR3 DNA is TGTGCCAGCAGTCGAGGACAGGGACTATTACCTCAAGAGACCCAGTACTTC. The gene calls are TRBV2 and TRBJ2-5; D perhaps matches TRBD1 (8 bases). Between the trimmed V and J ends, which lost 5 bases and 2 bases, there was a span of 21 bases. The CDR3 has 17 residues. CDR1 and CDR2 (germline): SNHLY, FYNNEI.

The sample holds one count of this clone. V is TRBV6-5 and J is TRBJ1-5; 9 nucleotides line up with TRBD1. V dropped 7 bases and J dropped 0; count of bases not matched to a gene: 1. CDR1 is MNHEY, CDR2 SVGAGI, per germline. There are 14 residues in the CDR3. The CDR3 loop reads CASKTGGSNQPQHF. The CDR3 DNA sequence: TGTGCCAGCAAGACAGGGGGTAGCAATCAGCCCCAGCATTTT.

The gene calls are TRBV4-1 and TRBJ1-3; a weak D match, TRBD1 (6 bases). V was clipped by 4 bases and J by 0 bases, with 16 bases between them. The CDR3 is 17 amino acids. The germline gives CDR1 MGHRA, CDR2 YSYEKL. CDR3 in amino acids: CASSLKDSASSGNTIYF. CDR3 coding DNA: TGCGCCAGCAGCCTCAAGGACAGCGCCAGCTCTGGAAACACCATATATTTT.

This chain uses TRBV7-9 with TRBJ2-7, with 12 bases identical to TRBD2. The junction had 8 bases not matched to a gene; V was cut back by 4 bases and J by 7 bases. The germline CDR1 and CDR2 sequences are SEHNR and FQNEAQ (reference sequence). The CDR3 runs 15 residues. This CDR3 is CASSSLAGGSGEQYF. As DNA, the CDR3 is TGTGCCAGCAGCTCCCTAGCGGGAGGGTCGGGTGAGCAGTACTTC.

J is TRBJ2-5 and V is TRBV12-5, with 10 bases that match TRBD2. Germline lookup yields CDR1 LGHNT and CDR2 FRNRAP. This CDR3 spans 17 amino acids. Trimming took 3 bases from V and 2 from J; bases not matched to a gene: 9. The CDR3 protein is CASGLGVAGGKQETQYF. The CDR3 bases are TGTGCTAGTGGTTTAGGGGTAGCGGGGGGAAAGCAAGAGACCCAGTACTTC.

The V call is TRBV28, the J call TRBJ2-5, with 11 bases lining up with TRBD1. Germline V lookup: CDR1 MDHEN, CDR2 SYDVKM. The CDR3 is 20 amino acids. With V trimmed by 4 bases and J by 7 bases, 23 bases remained unmatched. CDR3 nucleotides: TGTGCCAGCAGTTCCCCGTTACGGACAGGGGGCGATAGCGGGCCCGGGACCCAGTACTTC. Translation gives CASSSPLRTGGDSGPGTQYF.

This rearrangement joins TRBV11-3 to TRBJ2-1, with a tentative D call TRBD2 (5 bases). The V gene's germline CDR1 is SGHNT and CDR2 YENEEA. Trimming stripped 5 bases from V and 4 bases from J, with 18 bases between. The CDR3 length is 16 residues. The CDR3 protein is CASSPPLSGRYNEQFF. The CDR3 nucleotides read TGTGCCAGCAGCCCCCCCCTGTCGGGAAGATACAATGAGCAGTTCTTC.

The chain links TRBV10-3 to TRBJ2-2; D is unresolved. In germline, CDR1 is ENHRY, CDR2 SYGVKD. CDR3 length equals 14 residues. V lost 8 bases and J 1 base, leaving 11 bases between the germline ends. CDR3 nucleotides: TGTGCCATCGCGGTCTTGGAGAACACCGGGGAGCTGTTTTTT. The encoded protein is CAIAVLENTGELFF.